Each of the 9 T cell receptor beta chains below was sequenced from the same sample in a study of cytomegalovirus exposure and HLA in healthy donors. PCR amplification relied on 60 Vbeta primers (plus 13 Jbeta primers). Measured with immunoSEQ multiplex PCR; TCRdb has only the in-frame clones, and not every one. The sample includes around 150,000 clones, approximately 80% seen only once; the top ten take around 2.4%. Material for sequencing was PBMCs. The receptors derive from a man aged 45-65 years in good health and CMV-seronegative.

This chain joins TRBV18 and TRBJ1-1, with D maybe TRBD1 (6 bases). This CDR3 contains 14 residues. Germline loops: CDR1 KGHSH, CDR2 LQKENI. The ends were cut back, 5 bases at V and 4 bases at J, with 14 bases in the middle. This CDR3 reads CASSEETGPTEAFF. CDR3 coding DNA: TGTGCCAGCTCAGAGGAAACAGGGCCCACTGAAGCTTTCTTT.

The genes are TRBV29-1 and TRBJ2-5; TRBD2 matches at 14 bases. The CDR3 sequence is 15 residues long. Germline V lookup: CDR1 SQVTM, CDR2 ANQGSEA. Losses at the gene ends were 3 bases for V and 4 bases for J; bases not matched to a gene: 4. CDR3 protein: CSVETSGRAPETQYF. CDR3 DNA: TGCAGCGTTGAGACTAGCGGGAGGGCCCCAGAGACCCAGTACTTC. The full variable domain, completed using reference TRBV29-1 and TRBJ2-5, is SAVISQKPSRDICQRGTSLTIQCQVDSQVTMMFWYRQQPGQSLTLIATANQGSEATYESGFVIDKFPISRPNLTFSTLTVSNMSPEDSSIYLCSVETSGRAPETQYFGPGTRLLVL.

The CDR3 nucleotides read TGTGCCTGGAACCGGGGGGGAGGAGGTTATAATTCACCCCTCCACTTT. It is translated as CAWNRGGGGYNSPLHF. J is TRBJ1-6 and V is TRBV30; possible D gene TRBD1, 5 bases. This CDR3 comprises 16 residues. Germline V gives CDR1 GTSNPN, CDR2 SVGIG (reference sequence). V shed 4 bases and J shed 4 bases, with 17 bases lying between them.

This clone was detected once. V gene TRBV29-1 combines with J gene TRBJ1-1, with 8 bases matching TRBD1. The CDR3 totals 13 residues. J gave up 1 base and V 7 bases, and 5 bases lay outside the gene matches. Per the germline V gene, CDR1 is SQVTM and CDR2 is ANQGSEA. In DNA, the CDR3 is TGCAGCGCTAGAGGACAGGGGAACACTGAAGCTTTCTTT. Protein: CSARGQGNTEAFF.

This chain joins TRBV28 and TRBJ2-3; 11 bases align to TRBD2. The V and J ends lost 6 bases and 1 base, in that order; junction bases with no gene match: 9. In germline, CDR1 is MDHEN, CDR2 SYDVKM. CDR3 length: 17 amino acids. CDR3 amino acids: CASRIGTSGGRTDTQYF. CDR3 sequence (DNA): TGTGCCAGCAGGATTGGAACTAGCGGGGGCCGCACAGATACGCAGTATTTT.

The chain uses TRBV4-2 and TRBJ1-2; D is perhaps TRBD1 (6 bases). The V and J ends lost 0 bases and 0 bases respectively, with 11 bases between them. Germline V CDR1 and CDR2: LGHNA, YNFKEQ. This CDR3 comprises 16 residues. The CDR3 spells CASSQDTGKSNYGYTF. CDR3 bases: TGTGCCAGCAGCCAAGATACAGGGAAATCTAACTATGGCTACACCTTC.

The rearrangement uses TRBV30 and TRBJ1-3, with D possibly TRBD1 on 6 matching bases. This CDR3 comprises 14 residues. Germline CDR1 and CDR2: GTSNPN and SVGIG (reference sequence). V was clipped by 4 bases and J by 1 base, with 11 bases between them. The CDR3 coding sequence is TGTGCCTGGACAAAGGGGGTTTCTGGAAACACCATATATTTT. This translates into CAWTKGVSGNTIYF. Variable domain in full (rest from reference TRBV30 and TRBJ1-3): SQTIHQWPATLVQPVGSPLSLECTVEGTSNPNLYWYRQAAGRGLQLLFYSVGIGQISSEVPQNLSASRPQDRQFILSSKKLLLSDSGFYLCAWTKGVSGNTIYFGEGSWLTVV.

V gene TRBV5-1 combines with J gene TRBJ2-7; 7 nucleotides line up with TRBD1. Per germline, CDR1 SGHRS and CDR2 YFSETQ. J was trimmed by 7 bases and V by 4 bases; bases with no gene match: 2. This CDR3 comprises 11 residues. CDR3 nucleotides: TGCGCCAGCAGCGCGACAGGGGAGCAGTACTTC. Its protein product is CASSATGEQYF.

CDR3 amino acids: CASSQPGQDYGYTF. As DNA, the CDR3 is TGTGCCAGCAGTCAGCCGGGACAGGACTATGGCTACACCTTC. V usage is TRBV11-2 and J usage is TRBJ1-2, with 8 nucleotides matching TRBD1. Germline CDR1 is SGHAT and CDR2 is FQNNGV. V lost 6 bases and J lost 3; bases outside the gene matches: 6. This CDR3 has 14 amino acids.